The entry that follows covers one TCR beta chain sequence. The antigen is undetermined. Trimming removed 4 bases from V and 3 bases from J, with 6 bases in between. The germline gives CDR1 SNHLY, CDR2 FYNNEI. The CDR3 consists of 12 residues. This sample is part of a study of shared clonotypes between healthy human individuals. Study outcomes and limitations: Collection of samples was limited to blood; tissue repertoires likely differ.

Genomic DNA (from each subset) was split evenly across several immunoSEQ plates. TCRdb keeps only in-frame clones here, not all; method: immunoSEQ multiplex PCR. The sample holds about 2 million clones; 85% to 95% are singletons and the top ten take 0.13%. Sequencing was done on a sample of naive CD4+ T cells sorted from blood. Subset noted: CD45RA+ positively selected. The V call is TRBV2, the J call TRBJ2-5; D is unresolved. The source of this sequence is a man aged 18 to 29 in good health. This chain's CDR3 is CASSGVKETQYF. The CDR3 coding sequence is TGTGCCAGCAGTGGAGTCAAAGAGACCCAGTACTTC.